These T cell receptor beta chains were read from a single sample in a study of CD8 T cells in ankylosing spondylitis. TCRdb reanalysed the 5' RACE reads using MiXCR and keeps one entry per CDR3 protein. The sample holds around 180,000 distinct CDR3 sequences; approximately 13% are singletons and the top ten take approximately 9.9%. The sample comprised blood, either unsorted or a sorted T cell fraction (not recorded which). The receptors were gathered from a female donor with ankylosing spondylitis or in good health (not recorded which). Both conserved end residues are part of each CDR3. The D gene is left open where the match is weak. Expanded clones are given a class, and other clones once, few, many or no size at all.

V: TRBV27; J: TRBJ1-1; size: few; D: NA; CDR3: CASSPRQVFQTAFF; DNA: TGTGCCAGCAGTCCTCGCCAAGTCTTCCAGACAGCTTTCTTT
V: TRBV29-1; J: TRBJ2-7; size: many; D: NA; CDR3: CSVAPGDEQYF; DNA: TGCAGCGTTGCCCCAGGGGACGAGCAGTACTTC
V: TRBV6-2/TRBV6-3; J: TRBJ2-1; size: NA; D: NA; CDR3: CASSYSRPPRVVDEQFF; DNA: TGTGCCAGCAGTTATTCACGACCGCCGCGGGTGGTCGATGAGCAGTTCTTC
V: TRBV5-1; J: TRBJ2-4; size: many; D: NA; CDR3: CASSLRPSLAKNIQYF; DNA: TGCGCCAGCAGCCTTCGACCGTCTTTAGCCAAAAACATTCAGTACTTC
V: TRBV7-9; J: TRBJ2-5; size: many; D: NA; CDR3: CASSSSSKEAETQYF; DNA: TGTGCCAGCAGCTCCTCCTCAAAAGAAGCAGAGACCCAGTACTTC
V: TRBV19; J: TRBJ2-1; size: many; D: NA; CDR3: CASKMRLKSFF; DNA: TGTGCCAGTAAAATGCGGCTGAAAAGCTTCTTC
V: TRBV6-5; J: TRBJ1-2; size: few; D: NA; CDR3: CASSYSLSVRGYGYTF; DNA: TGTGCCAGCAGTTACAGTCTCTCGGTCCGAGGCTATGGCTACACCTTC
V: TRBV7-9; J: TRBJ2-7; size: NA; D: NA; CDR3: CASSLSTREKYF; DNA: TGTGCCAGCAGCTTATCTACTAGGGAGAAGTACTTC
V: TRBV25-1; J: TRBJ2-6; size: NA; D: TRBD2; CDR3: CASSETSARVGANVLTF; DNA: TGTGCCAGCAGTGAAACTAGCGCCCGGGTCGGGGCCAACGTCCTGACTTTC
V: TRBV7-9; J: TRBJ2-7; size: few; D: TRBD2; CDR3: CASSLSETSGNEQYF; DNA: TGTGCCAGCAGCTTATCGGAGACTAGCGGGAACGAGCAGTACTTC
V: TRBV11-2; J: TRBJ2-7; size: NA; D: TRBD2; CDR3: CASSLFLADGSYEQYF; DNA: TGTGCCAGCAGCTTATTCCTAGCGGACGGCTCCTACGAGCAGTACTTC
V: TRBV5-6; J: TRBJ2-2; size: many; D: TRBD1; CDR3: CASSHIDRGVLIIAGELFF; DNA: TGTGCCAGCAGCCACATCGACAGGGGCGTACTAATAATCGCCGGGGAGCTGTTTTTT
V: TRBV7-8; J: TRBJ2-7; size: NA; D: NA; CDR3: CASSLGAGSYEQYF; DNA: TGTGCCAGCAGCTTAGGGGCAGGGTCCTACGAGCAGTACTTC
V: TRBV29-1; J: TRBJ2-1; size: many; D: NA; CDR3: CSVEFVVEQFF; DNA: TGCAGCGTTGAGTTCGTGGTTGAGCAGTTCTTC
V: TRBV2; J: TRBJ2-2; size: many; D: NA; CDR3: CASSVLRVNTGELFF; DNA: TGTGCCAGCAGCGTCTTGCGGGTTAACACCGGGGAGCTGTTTTTT
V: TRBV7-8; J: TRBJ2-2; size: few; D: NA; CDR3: CASSLALDRNTGELFF; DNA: TGTGCCAGCAGCTTAGCTTTGGACAGGAACACCGGGGAGCTGTTTTTT
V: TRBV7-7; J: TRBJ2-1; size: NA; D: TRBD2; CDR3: CASSLVASGIYNEQFF; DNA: TGTGCCAGCAGCTTAGTCGCTAGCGGGATCTACAATGAGCAGTTCTTC
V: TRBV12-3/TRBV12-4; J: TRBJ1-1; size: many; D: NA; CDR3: CASRLDPESVEAFF; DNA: TGTGCCAGCAGGCTCGACCCAGAGAGCGTTGAAGCTTTCTTT
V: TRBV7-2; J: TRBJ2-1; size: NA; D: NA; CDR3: CASSLLYGYNEQFF; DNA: TGTGCCAGCAGCTTATTGTATGGCTACAATGAGCAGTTCTTC
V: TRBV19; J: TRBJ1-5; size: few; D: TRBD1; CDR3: CAAGTEYQPQHF; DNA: TGTGCCGCCGGGACAGAGTATCAGCCCCAGCATTTT
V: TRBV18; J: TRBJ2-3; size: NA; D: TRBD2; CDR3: CASSPPGLAGGQGKQYF; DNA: TGTGCCAGCTCACCACCAGGACTAGCGGGAGGCCAAGGCAAGCAGTATTTT
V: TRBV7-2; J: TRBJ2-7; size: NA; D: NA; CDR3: CASSLVPSYEQYF; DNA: TGTGCCAGCAGCTTAGTACCCTCCTACGAGCAGTACTTC
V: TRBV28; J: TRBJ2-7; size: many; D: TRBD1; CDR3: CASLRTGVNEQYF; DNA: TGTGCCAGCCTTCGGACAGGGGTAAACGAGCAGTACTTC
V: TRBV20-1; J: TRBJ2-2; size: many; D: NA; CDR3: CSAPVTRPGELFF; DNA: TGCAGTGCTCCGGTAACTCGACCCGGGGAGCTGTTTTTT
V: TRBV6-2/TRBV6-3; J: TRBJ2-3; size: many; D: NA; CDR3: CASSLPYVDTQYF; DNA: TGTGCCAGCAGCCTCCCTTATGTTGATACGCAGTATTTT
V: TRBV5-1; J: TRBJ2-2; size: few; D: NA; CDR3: CASSFIGMGGELFF; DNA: TGCGCCAGCAGCTTTATTGGGATGGGCGGGGAGCTGTTTTTT
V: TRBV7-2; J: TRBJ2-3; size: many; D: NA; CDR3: CASSSFTDTQYF; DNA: TGTGCCAGCAGCTCTTTCACAGATACGCAGTATTTT
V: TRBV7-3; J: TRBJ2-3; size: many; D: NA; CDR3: CASSSDADTQYF; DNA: TGTGCCAGCAGCTCCGACGCAGATACGCAGTATTTT
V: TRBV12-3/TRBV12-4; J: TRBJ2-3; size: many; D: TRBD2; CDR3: CASGKAGASTDTQYF; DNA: TGTGCCAGCGGTAAAGCGGGGGCGAGCACAGATACGCAGTATTTT
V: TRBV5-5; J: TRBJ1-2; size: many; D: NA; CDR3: CASSLRVGTNYGYTF; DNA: TGTGCCAGCAGCTTGCGTGTGGGGACTAACTATGGCTACACCTTC
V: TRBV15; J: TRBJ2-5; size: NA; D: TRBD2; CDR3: CATSSLLAGQETQYF; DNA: TGTGCCACCAGCAGCCTACTAGCGGGCCAAGAGACCCAGTACTTC
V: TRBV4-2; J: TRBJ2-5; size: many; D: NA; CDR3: CASSQEPGPRGQETQYF; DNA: TGTGCCAGCAGCCAAGAGCCGGGCCCCCGGGGGCAAGAGACCCAGTACTTC
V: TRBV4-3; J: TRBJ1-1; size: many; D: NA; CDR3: CASSQDAVGVWTEAFF; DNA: TGCGCCAGCAGCCAAGATGCGGTCGGGGTGTGGACTGAAGCTTTCTTT
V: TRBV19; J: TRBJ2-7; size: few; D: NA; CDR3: CASSGLVSYEQYF; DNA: TGTGCCAGTAGCGGACTGGTTTCCTACGAGCAGTACTTC
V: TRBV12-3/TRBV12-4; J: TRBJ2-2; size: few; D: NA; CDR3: CASSVTGNTGELFF; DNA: TGTGCCAGCAGTGTGACAGGGAACACCGGGGAGCTGTTTTTT
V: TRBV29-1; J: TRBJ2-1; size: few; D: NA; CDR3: CSVEIDGESSYNEQFF; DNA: TGCAGCGTTGAGATAGACGGGGAGAGCTCCTACAATGAGCAGTTCTTC
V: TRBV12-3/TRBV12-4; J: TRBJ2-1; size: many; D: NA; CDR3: CASRPFQRNEQFF; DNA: TGTGCCAGCAGACCCTTTCAGCGCAATGAGCAGTTCTTC
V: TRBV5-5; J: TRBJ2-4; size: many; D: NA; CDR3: CASSLSLANIQYF; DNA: TGTGCCAGCAGCTTGTCGCTAGCGAACATTCAGTACTTC
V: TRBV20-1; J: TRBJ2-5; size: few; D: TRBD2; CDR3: CSARSGLAGRAVETQYF; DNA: TGCAGTGCTAGATCGGGACTAGCGGGAAGGGCAGTAGAGACCCAGTACTTC
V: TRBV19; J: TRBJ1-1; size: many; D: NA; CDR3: CASSGKGNIFPEAFF; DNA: TGTGCCAGTAGCGGAAAAGGGAATATCTTCCCTGAAGCTTTCTTT
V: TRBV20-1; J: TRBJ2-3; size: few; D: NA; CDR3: CSASGSLAGTDTQYF; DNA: TGCAGTGCTAGCGGGAGCCTCGCGGGCACAGATACGCAGTATTTT
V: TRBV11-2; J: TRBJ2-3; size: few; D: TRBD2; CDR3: CASTPRLAGGPRRTDTQYF; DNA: TGTGCCAGCACTCCAAGACTAGCGGGAGGGCCTAGACGCACAGATACGCAGTATTTT
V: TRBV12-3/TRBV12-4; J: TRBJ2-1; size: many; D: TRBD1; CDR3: CASSLGQGIFNEQFF; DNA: TGTGCCAGCAGTTTAGGACAGGGAATTTTCAATGAGCAGTTCTTC
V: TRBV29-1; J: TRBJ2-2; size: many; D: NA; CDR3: CSVLTVGALTGGTGELFF; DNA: TGCAGCGTTCTTACTGTCGGAGCCCTGACTGGGGGGACCGGGGAGCTGTTTTTT
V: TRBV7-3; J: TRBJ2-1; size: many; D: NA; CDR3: CASSPTAGVGEQFF; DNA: TGTGCCAGCAGCCCGACCGCGGGCGTCGGTGAGCAGTTCTTC
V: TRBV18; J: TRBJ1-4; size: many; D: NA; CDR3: CASSPRATNEKLFF; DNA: TGTGCCAGCTCACCCAGAGCAACTAATGAAAAACTGTTTTTT
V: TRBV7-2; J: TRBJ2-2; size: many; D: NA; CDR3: CASSPVLSRRTGELFF; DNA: TGTGCCAGCAGCCCAGTTCTTTCACGGAGGACCGGGGAGCTGTTTTTT
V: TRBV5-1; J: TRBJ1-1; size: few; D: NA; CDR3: CASSLVGRGLNTEAFF; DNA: TGCGCCAGCAGCTTGGTAGGGCGGGGACTGAACACTGAAGCTTTCTTT
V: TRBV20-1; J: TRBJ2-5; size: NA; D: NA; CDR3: CSASSGTETQYF; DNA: TGCAGTGCTAGTTCCGGTACAGAGACCCAGTACTTC
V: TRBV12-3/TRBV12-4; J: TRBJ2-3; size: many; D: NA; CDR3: CASSFKQGGPDTQYF; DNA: TGTGCCAGCAGTTTTAAGCAGGGGGGGCCAGATACGCAGTATTTT
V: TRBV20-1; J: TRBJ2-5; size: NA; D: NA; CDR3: CSASDSREWETQYF; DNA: TGCAGTGCTAGCGATTCCAGGGAGTGGGAGACCCAGTACTTC
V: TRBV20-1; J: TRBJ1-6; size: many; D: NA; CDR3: CSPYLQGDGTPLHF; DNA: TGCAGTCCCTACCTGCAAGGGGACGGGACACCCCTCCACTTT
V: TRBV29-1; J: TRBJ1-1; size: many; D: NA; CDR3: CSIGSWGGNTEAFF; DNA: TGCAGCATAGGGAGTTGGGGAGGAAACACTGAAGCTTTCTTT
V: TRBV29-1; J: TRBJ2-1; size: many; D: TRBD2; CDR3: CSVEGGLAGENEQFF; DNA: TGCAGCGTTGAGGGGGGACTAGCGGGAGAGAATGAGCAGTTCTTC
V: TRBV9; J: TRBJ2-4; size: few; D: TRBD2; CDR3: CASSVGLAGAVNIQYF; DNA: TGTGCCAGCAGCGTAGGCCTAGCGGGAGCGGTCAACATTCAGTACTTC
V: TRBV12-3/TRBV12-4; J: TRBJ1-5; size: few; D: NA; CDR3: CASSFGGSQPQHF; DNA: TGTGCCAGCAGTTTCGGGGGGAGCCAGCCCCAGCATTTT
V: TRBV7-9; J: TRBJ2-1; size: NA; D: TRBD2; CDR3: CASSYVEREGNNEQFF; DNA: TGTGCCAGCAGCTATGTTGAGCGGGAGGGAAACAATGAGCAGTTCTTC
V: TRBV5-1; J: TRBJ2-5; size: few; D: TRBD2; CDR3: CASSSVGRAEETQYF; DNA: TGCGCCAGCAGCAGCGTCGGGAGGGCCGAAGAGACCCAGTACTTC
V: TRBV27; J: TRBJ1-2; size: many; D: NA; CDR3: CATLSQGVGYGYTF; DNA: TGTGCCACCTTATCACAAGGGGTGGGCTATGGCTACACCTTC
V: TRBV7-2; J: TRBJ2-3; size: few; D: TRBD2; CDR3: CASSLTSGTLDTQYF; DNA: TGTGCCAGCAGCTTGACTAGCGGGACGCTTGATACGCAGTATTTT